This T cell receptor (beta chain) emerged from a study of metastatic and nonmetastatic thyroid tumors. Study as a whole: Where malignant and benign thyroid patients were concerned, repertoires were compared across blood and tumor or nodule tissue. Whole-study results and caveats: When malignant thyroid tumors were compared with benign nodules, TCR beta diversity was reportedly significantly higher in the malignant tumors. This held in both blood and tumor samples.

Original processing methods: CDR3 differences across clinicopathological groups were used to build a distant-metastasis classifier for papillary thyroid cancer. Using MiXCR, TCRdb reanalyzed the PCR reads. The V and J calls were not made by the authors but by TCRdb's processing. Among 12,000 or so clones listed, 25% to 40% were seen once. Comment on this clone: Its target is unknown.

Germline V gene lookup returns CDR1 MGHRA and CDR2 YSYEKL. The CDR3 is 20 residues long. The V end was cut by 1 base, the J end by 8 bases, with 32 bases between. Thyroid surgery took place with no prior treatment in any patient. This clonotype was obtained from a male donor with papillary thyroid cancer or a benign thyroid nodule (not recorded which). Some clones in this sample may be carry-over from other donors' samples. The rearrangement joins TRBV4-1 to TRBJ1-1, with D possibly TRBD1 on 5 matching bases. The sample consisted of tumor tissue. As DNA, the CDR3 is TGCGCCAGCAGCCAAGCGTCGGAGGGGTTTAAGTTTAGTGGATTTGACGAAGCTTTCTTT. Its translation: CASSQASEGFKFSGFDEAFF.